This is a list of T cell receptor beta chains from one sample in a study of Ad26.COV2.S vaccination and SARS-CoV-2 variants. TCRdb keeps only in-frame clones here, not all; method: immunoSEQ multiplex PCR. In the table there are approximately 480,000 clones, around nine tenths of which are singletons. The specimen was peripheral blood, collected in a trial of Ad26.COV2.S vaccine versus placebo. The receptors come from a person between 18 and 59 years old who received the Ad26.COV2.S COVID-19 vaccine or a placebo. The CDR3 runs from the conserved cysteine through the conserved F or W. The D gene is left open where the match is weak. Size is omitted from some rows. Given values are once, few, many or a class for expanded clones.

TRBV7-9	TRBJ1-1	-	-	CASSLAGIYTEAFF	TGTGCCAGCAGCTTAGCGGGGATATACACTGAAGCTTTCTTT
TRBV10-1	TRBJ2-1	TRBD2	-	CASSGGTSGYQDEQFF	TGCGCCAGCAGTGGGGGGACTAGCGGGTATCAGGATGAGCAGTTCTTC
TRBV6-5	TRBJ1-1	-	-	CASSYGALNTEAFF	TGTGCCAGCAGTTACGGGGCACTTAACACTGAAGCTTTCTTT
TRBV7-2	TRBJ1-4	-	-	CASRRGEDGLNEKLFF	TGTGCCAGCAGGCGGGGGGAGGACGGACTAAATGAAAAACTGTTTTTT
TRBV25-1	TRBJ2-7	-	-	CASSDLTYEQYF	TGTGCCAGCAGCGACCTTACCTACGAGCAGTACTTC
TRBV14	TRBJ1-1	-	-	CASSQTYTEAFF	TGTGCCAGCAGCCAGACCTACACTGAAGCTTTCTTT
TRBV2	TRBJ2-1	TRBD2	-	CASLRSRTSDNEQFF	TGTGCCAGCCTAAGGAGTAGGACTAGCGACAATGAGCAGTTCTTC
TRBV7-2	TRBJ2-7	TRBD2	few	CASSVGLAGANEQYF	TGTGCCAGCAGCGTGGGACTAGCGGGAGCAAACGAGCAGTACTTC
TRBV2	TRBJ2-7	TRBD1	-	CASSDPGQGAREQYF	TGTGCCAGCAGTGATCCAGGACAGGGGGCAAGGGAGCAGTACTTC
TRBV3-1/TRBV3-2	TRBJ1-6	-	once	CASSQLGEGSPLHF	TGTGCCAGCAGCCAATTAGGGGAGGGGTCACCCCTCCACTTT
TRBV6-5	TRBJ2-1	-	-	CASSYSRDRGIYEQFF	TGTGCCAGCAGTTACTCAAGGGATAGAGGTATTTATGAGCAGTTCTTC
TRBV5-1	TRBJ1-1	TRBD1	-	CASRDRGTVNTEAFF	TGCGCCAGCCGGGACAGGGGGACGGTGAACACTGAAGCTTTCTTT
TRBV9	TRBJ2-3	-	-	CASSVESHATDTQYF	TGTGCCAGCAGCGTAGAAAGTCATGCAACAGATACGCAGTATTTT
TRBV7-2	TRBJ2-2	TRBD2	once	CASSFSGAGTGELFF	TGTGCCAGCAGCTTTAGCGGGGCGGGCACCGGGGAGCTGTTTTTT
TRBV14	TRBJ1-2	-	-	CASSQGLSVYTF	TGTGCCAGCAGCCAAGGGCTGAGTGTCTACACCTTC
TRBV7-9	TRBJ2-3	TRBD1	-	CASSLGDSITDTQYF	TGTGCCAGCAGCTTAGGGGACAGTATCACAGATACGCAGTATTTT
TRBV6-2/TRBV6-3	TRBJ2-7	-	once	CASSYSQGLSYEQYF	TGTGCCAGCAGTTACAGCCAGGGGCTCTCCTACGAGCAGTACTTC
TRBV28	TRBJ2-6	-	-	CASTRTEAGANVLTF	TGTGCCAGCACCAGGACAGAGGCCGGGGCCAACGTCCTGACTTTC
TRBV2	TRBJ1-5	-	-	CASSGTGVFQPQHF	TGTGCCAGCAGTGGAACTGGGGTATTTCAGCCCCAGCATTTT
TRBV2	TRBJ1-1	-	-	CASSGRIYTEAFF	TGTGCCAGCAGTGGACGGATATACACTGAAGCTTTCTTT
TRBV5-1	TRBJ2-7	-	-	CASRMNRAATYEQYF	TGCGCCAGCAGGATGAACAGGGCCGCGACCTACGAGCAGTACTTC
TRBV27	TRBJ2-7	TRBD2	-	CASSEYPGRARYEQYF	TGTGCCAGCAGCGAATATCCCGGGAGGGCCCGCTACGAGCAGTACTTC
TRBV7-9	TRBJ1-6	-	few	CASSPPPGGSPLHF	TGTGCCAGCAGCCCGCCTCCTGGGGGTTCACCCCTCCACTTT
TRBV7-2	TRBJ2-1	-	-	CASSRVAYNEQFF	TGTGCCAGCAGTAGAGTGGCGTACAATGAGCAGTTCTTC
TRBV2	TRBJ2-3	TRBD2	-	CASSGGRREASDTQYF	TGTGCCAGCAGTGGGGGAAGGCGGGAGGCCTCAGATACGCAGTATTTT
TRBV30	TRBJ2-6	-	-	CAWRYSGANVLTF	TGTGCCTGGAGGTACTCTGGGGCCAACGTCCTGACTTTC
TRBV11-3	TRBJ2-1	-	-	CASSSLVSDEQFF	TGTGCCAGCAGCTCTTTGGTTAGTGATGAGCAGTTCTTC
TRBV23-1	TRBJ2-1	TRBD1	-	CASSQCRGSGEQFF	TGCGCCAGCAGTCAATGCAGGGGGAGTGGTGAGCAGTTCTTC
TRBV28	TRBJ2-5	-	-	CASSPADNLEETQYF	TGTGCCAGCAGCCCAGCGGACAATTTAGAAGAGACCCAGTACTTC
TRBV6-4	TRBJ2-7	TRBD1	-	CARSGQDYEQYF	TGTGCCAGGAGCGGACAGGACTACGAGCAGTACTTC
TRBV27	TRBJ2-1	TRBD2	-	CASSLRLAGTYNEQFF	TGTGCCAGCAGTTTACGGTTAGCGGGGACCTACAATGAGCAGTTCTTC
TRBV14	TRBJ1-2	-	once	CVSSLGGPFNYGYTF	TGTGTCAGCAGCCTTGGGGGACCTTTCAACTATGGCTACACCTTC
TRBV5-6	TRBJ2-7	-	-	CASSLGDGIYEQYF	TGTGCCAGCAGCTTGGGGGACGGTATTTACGAGCAGTACTTC
TRBV9	TRBJ2-2	-	-	CASSVNTDTGELFF	TGTGCCAGCAGCGTAAACACCGACACCGGGGAGCTGTTTTTT
TRBV6-5	TRBJ1-2	-	-	CASSYWQDYGYTF	TGTGCCAGCAGTTACTGGCAGGACTATGGCTACACCTTC
TRBV28	TRBJ2-4	TRBD2	-	CASSFSGASRDIQYF	TGTGCCAGCAGTTTCAGCGGGGCGTCTAGGGACATTCAGTACTTC
TRBV7-9	TRBJ1-4	-	-	CASSPAGIGGEKLFF	TGTGCCAGCAGTCCGGCAGGGATAGGGGGTGAAAAACTGTTTTTT
TRBV6-2/TRBV6-3	TRBJ2-7	-	-	CASSRAGNYEQYF	TGTGCCAGCAGTAGGGCGGGAAACTACGAGCAGTACTTC
TRBV6-5	TRBJ1-1	-	few	CATYDPGAYTEAFF	TGTGCCACCTACGACCCCGGGGCGTACACTGAAGCTTTCTTT
TRBV4-3	TRBJ2-1	TRBD2	-	CASSQDRLAGGPYNEQFF	TGCGCCAGCAGCCAAGACCGACTAGCGGGAGGACCCTACAATGAGCAGTTCTTC
TRBV29-1	TRBJ2-1	-	-	CSAQTQIRNEQFF	TGCAGCGCCCAGACACAGATACGAAATGAGCAGTTCTTC
TRBV18	TRBJ1-1	-	-	CASSLIGGTEAFF	TGTGCCAGCTCCTTGATCGGGGGAACTGAAGCTTTCTTT
TRBV27	TRBJ2-1	TRBD2	-	CASSPIGQLAGGIGEQFF	TGTGCCAGCAGTCCTATTGGTCAGTTAGCGGGAGGAATCGGTGAGCAGTTCTTC
TRBV18	TRBJ1-2	-	-	CASSPKTGPSYGYTF	TGTGCCAGCTCACCTAAGACCGGCCCTTCCTATGGCTACACCTTC
TRBV14	TRBJ2-1	TRBD2	-	CASSPPGLGRNEQFF	TGTGCCAGCAGCCCCCCGGGACTAGGGCGCAATGAGCAGTTCTTC
TRBV7-2	TRBJ2-1	-	-	CASSLVRALYNEQFF	TGTGCCAGCAGCTTAGTAAGGGCCCTCTACAATGAGCAGTTCTTC
TRBV29-1	TRBJ1-2	TRBD1	-	CSAPSQGQGLDGYTF	TGCAGCGCTCCCTCGCAGGGACAGGGGTTGGATGGCTACACCTTC
TRBV21-1	TRBJ1-5	-	-	CASSMRQGASNQPQHF	TGTGCCAGCAGCATGCGTCAAGGGGCGAGCAATCAGCCCCAGCATTTT
TRBV5-4	TRBJ2-1	TRBD1	-	CASSLDPGGSNEQFF	TGTGCCAGCAGCTTGGACCCAGGGGGAAGTAATGAGCAGTTCTTC
TRBV10-3	TRBJ1-2	-	once	CAIRGGGPNYGYTF	TGTGCCATCAGGGGAGGGGGACCTAACTATGGCTACACCTTC
TRBV6-6	TRBJ2-3	-	once	CASSPTRSTDTQYF	TGTGCCAGCTCCCCGACGCGGAGCACAGATACGCAGTATTTT
TRBV7-9	TRBJ2-7	-	-	CASSGEAGWKYEQYF	TGTGCCAGCAGCGGTGAGGCAGGGTGGAAGTACGAGCAGTACTTC
TRBV4-2	TRBJ2-2	-	once	CASSQVGGAAGELFF	TGTGCCAGCAGCCAAGTGGGAGGTGCCGCCGGGGAGCTGTTTTTT
TRBV27	TRBJ2-7	-	-	CASSLTRQSYEQYF	TGTGCCAGCAGTCTGACTAGGCAGTCCTACGAGCAGTACTTC